The rows below give T cell receptor beta chains drawn from one sample of a study of T-cell memory formation after mild COVID-19. TCRdb ran MiXCR on the 5' RACE reads and lists one entry per CDR3 protein. The table records roughly 580,000 distinct CDR3 sequences, around 17% of them present only once. The specimen was PBMCs or a T cell subset sorted from them (not recorded which). The receptor source for this set is an adult woman who had mild COVID-19 (a few samples of this study predate the infection). Cell type and time point are not known. Both conserved end residues are part of each CDR3. D genes are given only for firm matches.

TRBJ2-7 | TRBV15 | TRBD1 | CATSRPGQGNEQYF
TRBJ2-3 | TRBV7-6 | - | CASSGGLTTPTDTQYF
TRBJ2-1 | TRBV7-2 | - | CASSAGANEQFF
TRBJ1-5 | TRBV12-3/TRBV12-4 | - | CASSLVENQPQHF
TRBJ2-2 | TRBV4-3 | - | CASSQSVLGPGELFF
TRBJ2-3 | TRBV4-2 | - | CASRIYPSTDTQYF
TRBJ1-1 | TRBV20-1 | - | CSAEWTVAFF
TRBJ2-1 | TRBV12-3/TRBV12-4 | TRBD2 | CASSGTSEFNEQFF
TRBJ2-2 | TRBV6-1 | - | CASRNLGGGKNTGELFF
TRBJ1-5 | TRBV7-2 | - | CASSLGTGLNQPQHF
TRBJ2-7 | TRBV12-3/TRBV12-4 | - | CASSPEGGHPNEQYF
TRBJ2-1 | TRBV5-1 | TRBD2 | CASSLTLSLGLAGSYNEQFF
TRBJ1-1 | TRBV6-1 | - | CASRKVTEAFF
TRBJ1-1 | TRBV7-2 | TRBD1 | CASSSGGSVTEAFF
TRBJ1-1 | TRBV5-5 | - | CASSIEFQGYTEAFF
TRBJ2-3 | TRBV5-1 | - | CASSLQTTSTDTQYF
TRBJ2-1 | TRBV5-1 | - | CASSPRDSRINEQFF
TRBJ2-7 | TRBV7-2 | TRBD2 | CASNRRTGGSYEQYF
TRBJ1-6 | TRBV5-1 | - | CASSLWQAGDNSQLNSPLHF
TRBJ1-1 | TRBV19 | - | CASSIGTDSGRNTEAFF
TRBJ2-5 | TRBV4-1 | - | CASSQVDGWETQYF
TRBJ2-3 | TRBV4-1 | - | CASSQFAHTDTQYF
TRBJ2-1 | TRBV29-1 | TRBD1 | CSVGQGTSYNEQFF
TRBJ1-5 | TRBV4-1 | - | CASSHPLAGQPQHF
TRBJ2-3 | TRBV6-5 | TRBD2 | CASSYYRGGTDTQYF
TRBJ2-3 | TRBV12-3/TRBV12-4 | - | CASSVTGPTQYF
TRBJ2-1 | TRBV5-1 | - | CASTYGTAYNEQFF
TRBJ2-1 | TRBV10-2 | - | CATRADAGYNEQFF
TRBJ2-5 | TRBV29-1 | - | CSVEVIGDGETQYF
TRBJ2-1 | TRBV4-3 | TRBD2 | CASSPGVAGGQNEQFF
TRBJ1-1 | TRBV20-1 | TRBD1 | CSAPAGQGAKEAFF
TRBJ1-1 | TRBV7-9 | TRBD1 | CASSLAATGAEAFF
TRBJ1-4 | TRBV2 | - | CASSERGLTNEKLFF
TRBJ1-6 | TRBV4-3 | TRBD1 | CASSQARDRGNSPLHF
TRBJ1-6 | TRBV7-2 | - | CASSLMLGIGSPLHF
TRBJ1-1 | TRBV14 | - | CASSRDRGTTEAFF
TRBJ1-4 | TRBV13 | - | CASSSRGFTNEKLFF
TRBJ2-7 | TRBV20-1 | - | CAPAGGPPYEQYF
TRBJ2-6 | TRBV19 | - | CASSIRDLPASGANVLTF
TRBJ2-1 | TRBV21-1 | - | CGYSPSPGSAVWWLGGNEQFF
TRBJ2-3 | TRBV4-1 | TRBD2 | CASSQVAGVVRTDTQYF
TRBJ2-2 | TRBV19 | TRBD2 | CASSPGTSGNVFTGELFF
TRBJ1-4 | TRBV12-3/TRBV12-4 | - | CASSPRGKLFF
TRBJ2-3 | TRBV6-5 | - | CASSYLMGRDRTQYF
TRBJ2-7 | TRBV20-1 | - | CSAPGTPSSYEQYF
TRBJ2-3 | TRBV5-1 | TRBD2 | CASSDGGLAATDTQYF
TRBJ2-2 | TRBV29-1 | - | CSVDDLRTGELFF
TRBJ1-5 | TRBV6-2/TRBV6-3 | - | CASRVPNQPQHF